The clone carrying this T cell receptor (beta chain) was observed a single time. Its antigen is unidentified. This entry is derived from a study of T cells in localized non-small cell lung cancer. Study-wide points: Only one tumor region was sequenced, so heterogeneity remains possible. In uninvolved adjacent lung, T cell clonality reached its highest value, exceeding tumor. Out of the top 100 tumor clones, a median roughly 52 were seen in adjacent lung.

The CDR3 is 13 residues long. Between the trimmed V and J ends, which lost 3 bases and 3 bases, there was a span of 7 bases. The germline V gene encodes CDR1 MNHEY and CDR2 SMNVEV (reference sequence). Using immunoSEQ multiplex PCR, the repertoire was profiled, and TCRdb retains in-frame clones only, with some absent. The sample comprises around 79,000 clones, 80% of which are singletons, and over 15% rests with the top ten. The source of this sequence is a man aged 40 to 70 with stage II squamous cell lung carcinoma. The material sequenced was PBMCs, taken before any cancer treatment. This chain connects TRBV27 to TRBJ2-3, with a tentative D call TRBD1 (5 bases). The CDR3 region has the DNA TGTGCCAGCAGTTTTTCAGGGACAGATACGCAGTATTTT. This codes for CASSFSGTDTQYF.